Included here is one TCR beta chain sequence, with context. This specimen comes from a study of blood T cell repertoires in COVID-19. Study as a whole: Samples representing acute and convalescent COVID-19 were sourced from the United States, Italy and Spain. From T cells, B-cell-depleted T cells, or PBMCs came the material, which was cDNA or gDNA.

Clones were sequenced by immunoSEQ multiplex PCR, and TCRdb holds only the in-frame ones, with some missing. The profile shows 100,000 or so clones, 80% of them singletons. This CDR3 is 14 amino acids long. Deletions cut 7 bases from V and 2 bases from J, with 15 bases between. The germline CDR1 and CDR2 sequences are MDHEN and SYDVKM. This sequence was found in a human donor in a cohort sampled during active COVID-19. The chain couples TRBV28 to TRBJ2-7; D is ambiguous. Sequences were obtained from peripheral blood. The CDR3 bases are TGTGCCAGCACCCCAACATGGCCGACCTACGAGCAGTACTTC. It encodes CASTPTWPTYEQYF.